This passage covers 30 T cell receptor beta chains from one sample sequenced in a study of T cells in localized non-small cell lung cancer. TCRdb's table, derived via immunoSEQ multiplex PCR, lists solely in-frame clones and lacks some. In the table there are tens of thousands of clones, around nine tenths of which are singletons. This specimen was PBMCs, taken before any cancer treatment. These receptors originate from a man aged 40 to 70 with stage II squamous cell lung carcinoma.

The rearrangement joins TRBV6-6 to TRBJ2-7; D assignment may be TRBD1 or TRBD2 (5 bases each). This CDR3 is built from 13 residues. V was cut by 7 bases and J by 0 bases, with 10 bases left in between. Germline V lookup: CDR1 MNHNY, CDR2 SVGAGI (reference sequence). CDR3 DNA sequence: TGTGCCAGCACGGCAGGGAGCTCCTACGAGCAGTACTTC. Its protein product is CASTAGSSYEQYF.

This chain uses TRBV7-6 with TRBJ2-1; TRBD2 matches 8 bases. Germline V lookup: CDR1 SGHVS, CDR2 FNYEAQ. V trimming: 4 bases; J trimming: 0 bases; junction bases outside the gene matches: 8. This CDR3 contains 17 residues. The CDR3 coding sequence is TGTGCCAGCAGCTCGCCAATAGCGGGGAGCTCCTACAATGAGCAGTTCTTC. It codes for CASSSPIAGSSYNEQFF.

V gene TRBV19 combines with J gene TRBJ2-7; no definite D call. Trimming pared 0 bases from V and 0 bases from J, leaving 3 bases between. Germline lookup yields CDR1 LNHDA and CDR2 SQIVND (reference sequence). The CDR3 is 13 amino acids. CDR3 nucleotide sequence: TGTGCCAGTAGTATAGATGGCTCCTACGAGCAGTACTTC. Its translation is CASSIDGSYEQYF.

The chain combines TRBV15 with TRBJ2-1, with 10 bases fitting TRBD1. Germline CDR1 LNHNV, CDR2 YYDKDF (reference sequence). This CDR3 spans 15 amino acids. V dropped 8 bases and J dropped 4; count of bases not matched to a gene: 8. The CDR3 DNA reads TGTGCCACCTCCGTTCCGGGACAGGGGTACAATGAGCAGTTCTTC. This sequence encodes CATSVPGQGYNEQFF.

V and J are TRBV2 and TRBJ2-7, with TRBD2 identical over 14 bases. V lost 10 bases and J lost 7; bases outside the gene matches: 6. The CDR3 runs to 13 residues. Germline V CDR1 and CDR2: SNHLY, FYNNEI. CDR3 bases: TGTGCCATTCCGGGACTAGCGGGAGTAGAGCAGTACTTC. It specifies CAIPGLAGVEQYF. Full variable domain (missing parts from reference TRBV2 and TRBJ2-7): EPEVTQTPSHQVTQMGQEVILRCVPISNHLYFYWYRQILGQKVEFLVSFYNNEISEKSEIFDDQFSVERPDGSNFTLKIRSTKLEDSAMYFCAIPGLAGVEQYFGPGTRLTVT.

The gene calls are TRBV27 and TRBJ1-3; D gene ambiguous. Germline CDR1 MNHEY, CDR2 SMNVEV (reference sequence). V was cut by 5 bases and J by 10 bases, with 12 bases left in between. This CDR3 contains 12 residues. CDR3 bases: TGTGCCAGCAGTAATAGCCCCGAAACCATATATTTT. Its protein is CASSNSPETIYF.

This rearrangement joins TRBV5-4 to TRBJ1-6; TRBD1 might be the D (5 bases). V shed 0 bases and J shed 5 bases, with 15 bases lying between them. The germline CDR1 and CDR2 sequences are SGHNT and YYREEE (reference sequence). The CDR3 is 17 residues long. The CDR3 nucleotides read TGTGCCAGCAGCTTGGGGGGAGGGATCAGGGATAATTCACCCCTCCACTTT. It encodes CASSLGGGIRDNSPLHF.

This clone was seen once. CDR3 loop: CASRGTGGRGQYF. CDR3 in DNA: TGTGCCAGCAGGGGGACAGGGGGAAGGGGGCAGTACTTC. The V call is TRBV25-1, the J call TRBJ2-7; TRBD1 matches 11 bases. Per the germline V gene, CDR1 is MGHDK and CDR2 is SYGVNS. The CDR3 totals 13 residues. Germline trimming cut 6 bases from V and 9 bases from J; bases unmatched to any gene: 7.

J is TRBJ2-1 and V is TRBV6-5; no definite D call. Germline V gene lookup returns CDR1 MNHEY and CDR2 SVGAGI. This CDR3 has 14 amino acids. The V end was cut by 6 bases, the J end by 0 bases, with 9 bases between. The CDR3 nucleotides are TGTGCCAGCAGGGTGGATGCCTCCTACAATGAGCAGTTCTTC. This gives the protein CASRVDASYNEQFF.

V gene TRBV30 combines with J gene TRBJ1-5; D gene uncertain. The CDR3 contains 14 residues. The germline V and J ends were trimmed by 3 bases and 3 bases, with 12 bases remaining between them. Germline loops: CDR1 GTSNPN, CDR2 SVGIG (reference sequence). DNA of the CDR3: TGTGCCTGGAGCTTGGCAGGTCCCAATCAGCCCCAGCATTTT. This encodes CAWSLAGPNQPQHF. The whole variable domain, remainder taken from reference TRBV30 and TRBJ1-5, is SQTIHQWPATLVQPVGSPLSLECTVEGTSNPNLYWYRQAAGRGLQLLFYSVGIGQISSEVPQNLSASRPQDRQFILSSKKLLLSDSGFYLCAWSLAGPNQPQHFGDGTRLSIL.

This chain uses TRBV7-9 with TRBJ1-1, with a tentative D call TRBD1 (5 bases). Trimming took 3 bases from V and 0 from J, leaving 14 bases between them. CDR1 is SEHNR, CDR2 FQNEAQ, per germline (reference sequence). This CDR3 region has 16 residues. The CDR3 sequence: CASSFRDGLMNTEAFF. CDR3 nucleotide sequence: TGTGCCAGCAGCTTCCGGGACGGCCTTATGAACACTGAAGCTTTCTTT.

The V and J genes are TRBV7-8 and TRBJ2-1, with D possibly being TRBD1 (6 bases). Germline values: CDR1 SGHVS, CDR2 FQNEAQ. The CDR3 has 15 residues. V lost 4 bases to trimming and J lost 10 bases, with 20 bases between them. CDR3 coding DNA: TGTGCCAGCAGCTCCTTCCGGGCCAGGGGAAGAGAGCAGTTCTTC. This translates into CASSSFRARGREQFF.

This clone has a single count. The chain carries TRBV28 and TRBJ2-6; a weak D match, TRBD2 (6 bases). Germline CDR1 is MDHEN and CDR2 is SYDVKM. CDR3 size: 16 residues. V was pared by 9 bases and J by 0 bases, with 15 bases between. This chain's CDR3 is CASSGTSDSGANVLTF. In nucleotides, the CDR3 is TGTGCCAGTTCCGGGACTTCCGACTCTGGGGCCAACGTCCTGACTTTC.

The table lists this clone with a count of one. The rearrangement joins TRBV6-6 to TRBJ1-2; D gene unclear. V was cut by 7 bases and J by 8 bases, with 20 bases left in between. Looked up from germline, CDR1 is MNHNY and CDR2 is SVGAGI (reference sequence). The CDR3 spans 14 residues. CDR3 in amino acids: CASNTRAPTEGYTF. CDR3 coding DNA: TGTGCCAGCAATACCCGGGCCCCAACGGAGGGCTACACCTTC.

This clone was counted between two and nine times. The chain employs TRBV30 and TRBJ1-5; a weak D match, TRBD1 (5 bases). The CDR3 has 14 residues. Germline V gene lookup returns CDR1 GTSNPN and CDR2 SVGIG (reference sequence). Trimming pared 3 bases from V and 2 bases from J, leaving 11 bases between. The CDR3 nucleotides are TGTGCCTGGAGCCTCAGGGTACGCAATCAGCCCCAGCATTTT. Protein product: CAWSLRVRNQPQHF.

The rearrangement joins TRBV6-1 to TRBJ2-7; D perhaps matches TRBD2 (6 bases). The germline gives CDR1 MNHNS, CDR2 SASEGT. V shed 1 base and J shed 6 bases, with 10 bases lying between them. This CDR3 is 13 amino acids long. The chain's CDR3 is CASSEVGGTEQYF. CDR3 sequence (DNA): TGTGCCAGCAGTGAAGTAGGAGGGACCGAGCAGTACTTC.

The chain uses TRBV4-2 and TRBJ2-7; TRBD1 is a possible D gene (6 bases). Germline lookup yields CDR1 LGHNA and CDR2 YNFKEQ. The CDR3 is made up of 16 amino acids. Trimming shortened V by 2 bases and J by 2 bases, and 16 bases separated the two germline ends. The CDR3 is CASSQSFGTSAYEQYF. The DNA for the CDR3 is TGTGCCAGCAGCCAATCCTTTGGGACATCAGCCTACGAGCAGTACTTC.

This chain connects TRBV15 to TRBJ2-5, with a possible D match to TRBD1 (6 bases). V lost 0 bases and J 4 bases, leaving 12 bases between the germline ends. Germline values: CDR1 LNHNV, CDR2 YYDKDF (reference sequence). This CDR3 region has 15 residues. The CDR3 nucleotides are TGTGCCACCAGCAGAGACGGTGGCAGGGGAGAGACCCAGTACTTC. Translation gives CATSRDGGRGETQYF.

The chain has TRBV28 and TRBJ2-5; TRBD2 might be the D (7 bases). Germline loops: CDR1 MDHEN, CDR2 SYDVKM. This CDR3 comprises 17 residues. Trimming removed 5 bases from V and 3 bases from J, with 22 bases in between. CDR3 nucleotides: TGTGCCAGCAGTACTCTCCCTCGAGGGGGGGCCAAAGAGACCCAGTACTTC. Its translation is CASSTLPRGGAKETQYF. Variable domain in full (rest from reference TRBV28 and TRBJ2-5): DVKVTQSSRYLVKRTGEKVFLECVQDMDHENMFWYRQDPGLGLRLIYFSYDVKMKEKGDIPEGYSVSREKKERFSLILESASTNQTSMYLCASSTLPRGGAKETQYFGPGTRLLVL.

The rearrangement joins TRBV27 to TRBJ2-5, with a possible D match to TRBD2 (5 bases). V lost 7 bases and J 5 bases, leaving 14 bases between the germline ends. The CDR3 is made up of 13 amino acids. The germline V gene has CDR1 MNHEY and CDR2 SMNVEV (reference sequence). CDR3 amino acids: CASKSSGWETQYF. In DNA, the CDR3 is TGTGCCAGCAAGTCCTCGGGGTGGGAGACCCAGTACTTC.

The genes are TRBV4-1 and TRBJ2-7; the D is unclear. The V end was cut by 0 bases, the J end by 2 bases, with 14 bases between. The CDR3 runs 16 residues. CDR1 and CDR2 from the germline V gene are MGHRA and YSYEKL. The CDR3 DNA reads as TGCGCCAGCAGCCAAGATAGTTGGAACAGAGCCTACGAGCAGTACTTC. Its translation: CASSQDSWNRAYEQYF.

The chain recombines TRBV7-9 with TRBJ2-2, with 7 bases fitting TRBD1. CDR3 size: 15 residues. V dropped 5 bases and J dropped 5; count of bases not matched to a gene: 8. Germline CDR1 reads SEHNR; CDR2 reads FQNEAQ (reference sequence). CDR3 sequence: CASSNTGVGTGELFF. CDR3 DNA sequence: TGTGCCAGCAGCAATACAGGGGTGGGGACCGGGGAGCTGTTTTTT.

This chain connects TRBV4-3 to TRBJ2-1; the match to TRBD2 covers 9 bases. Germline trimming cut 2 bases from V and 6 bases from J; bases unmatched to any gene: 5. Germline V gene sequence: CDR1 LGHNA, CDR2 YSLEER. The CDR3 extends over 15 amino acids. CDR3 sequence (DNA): TGCGCCAGCAGCCAACGCGGGGGGGCTTTCAATGAGCAGTTCTTC. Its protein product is CASSQRGGAFNEQFF.

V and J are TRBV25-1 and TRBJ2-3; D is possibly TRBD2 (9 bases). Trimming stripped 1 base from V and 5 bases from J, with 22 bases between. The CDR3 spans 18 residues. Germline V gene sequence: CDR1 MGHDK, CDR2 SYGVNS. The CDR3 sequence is CASSEFRASGTGRDTQYF. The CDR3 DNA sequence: TGTGCCAGCAGTGAATTTCGCGCTAGCGGGACAGGAAGAGATACGCAGTATTTT.

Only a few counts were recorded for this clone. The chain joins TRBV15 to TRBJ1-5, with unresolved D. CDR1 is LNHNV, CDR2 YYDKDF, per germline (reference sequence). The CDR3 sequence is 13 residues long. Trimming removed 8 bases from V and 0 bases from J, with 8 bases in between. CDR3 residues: CATQLYSNQPQHF. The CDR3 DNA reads TGTGCCACCCAGCTGTATAGCAATCAGCCCCAGCATTTT.

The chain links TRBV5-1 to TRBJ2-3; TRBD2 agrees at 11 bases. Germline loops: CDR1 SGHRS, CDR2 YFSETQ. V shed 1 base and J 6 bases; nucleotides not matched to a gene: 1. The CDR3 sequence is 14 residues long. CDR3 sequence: CASSLLAGGDTQYF. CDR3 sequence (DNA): TGCGCCAGCAGCTTGCTAGCGGGAGGTGATACGCAGTATTTT. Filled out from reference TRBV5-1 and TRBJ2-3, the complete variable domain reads KAGVTQTPRYLIKTRGQQVTLSCSPISGHRSVSWYQQTPGQGLQFLFEYFSETQRNKGNFPGRFSGRQFSNSRSEMNVSTLELGDSALYLCASSLLAGGDTQYFGPGTRLTVL.

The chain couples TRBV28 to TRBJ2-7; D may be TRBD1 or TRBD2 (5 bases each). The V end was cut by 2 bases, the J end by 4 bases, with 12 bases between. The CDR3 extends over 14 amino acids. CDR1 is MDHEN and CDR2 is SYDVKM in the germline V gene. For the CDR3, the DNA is TGTGCCAGCAGTTTAGGGACCACCTATTACGAGCAGTACTTC. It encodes CASSLGTTYYEQYF.

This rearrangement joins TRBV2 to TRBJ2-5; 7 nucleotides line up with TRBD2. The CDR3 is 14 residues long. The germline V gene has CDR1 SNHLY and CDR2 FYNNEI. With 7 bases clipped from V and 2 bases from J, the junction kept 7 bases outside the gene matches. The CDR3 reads CASTAGTIQETQYF. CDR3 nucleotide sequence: TGTGCCAGCACCGCCGGGACTATTCAAGAGACCCAGTACTTC.

The DNA for the CDR3 is TGTGCCATCAGCGAACCGGGGACTAGCGGGAGGGGGTACGAGCAGTACTTC. It is translated as CAISEPGTSGRGYEQYF. The chain couples TRBV10-3 to TRBJ2-7, with 16 bases lining up with TRBD2. Germline CDR1 and CDR2: ENHRY and SYGVKD. CDR3 length equals 17 residues. V lost 6 bases to trimming and J lost 4 bases; unmatched junction nucleotides: 9.

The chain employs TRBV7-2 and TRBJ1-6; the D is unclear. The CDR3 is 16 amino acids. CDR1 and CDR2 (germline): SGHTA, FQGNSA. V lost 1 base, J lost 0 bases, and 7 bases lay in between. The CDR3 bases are TGTGCCAGCAGCTTAGGGGATAGCTCCTATAATTCACCCCTCCACTTT. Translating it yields CASSLGDSSYNSPLHF.